The source of this T cell receptor (beta chain) is a study of CD8+CD57+ T cells in acquired aplastic anemia. The TCR beta profiling, which covered VDJ combination and CDR3 sequence, was carried out using genomic DNA as the template. TCRdb ran MiXCR on the reads and lists one entry per CDR3 protein. Among about 200,000 distinct CDR3 sequences listed, 50% to 70% were seen once. V was pared by 5 bases and J by 5 bases, with 10 bases between. Germline loops: CDR1 SGHVS, CDR2 FQNEAQ. CDR3 length equals 12 residues. Patients chosen for sequencing had shown CD8+CD57+ cell expansion by flow cytometry. The TCR originated in a human donor with aplastic anemia. V gene TRBV7-8 combines with J gene TRBJ2-7, with D uncertain. The material sequenced was sorted CD4+, CD8+, or CD8+CD57+ T cells (not recorded which) from PBMCs. The CDR3 region is CASSTLINEQYF. The CDR3 nucleotides are TGTGCCAGCAGCACGTTAATAAACGAGCAGTACTTC.